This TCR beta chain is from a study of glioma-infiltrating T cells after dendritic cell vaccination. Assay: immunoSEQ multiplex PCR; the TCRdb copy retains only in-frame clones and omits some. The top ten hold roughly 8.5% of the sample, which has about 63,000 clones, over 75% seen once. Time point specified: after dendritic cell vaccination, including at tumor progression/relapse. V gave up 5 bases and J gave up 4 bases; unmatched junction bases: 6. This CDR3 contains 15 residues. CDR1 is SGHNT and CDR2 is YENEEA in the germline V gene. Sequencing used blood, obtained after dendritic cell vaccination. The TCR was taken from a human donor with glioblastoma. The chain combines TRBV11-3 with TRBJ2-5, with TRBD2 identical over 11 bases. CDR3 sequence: CASSPYSGGGETQYF. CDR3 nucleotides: TGTGCCAGCAGCCCATATAGCGGGGGGGGAGAGACCCAGTACTTC.